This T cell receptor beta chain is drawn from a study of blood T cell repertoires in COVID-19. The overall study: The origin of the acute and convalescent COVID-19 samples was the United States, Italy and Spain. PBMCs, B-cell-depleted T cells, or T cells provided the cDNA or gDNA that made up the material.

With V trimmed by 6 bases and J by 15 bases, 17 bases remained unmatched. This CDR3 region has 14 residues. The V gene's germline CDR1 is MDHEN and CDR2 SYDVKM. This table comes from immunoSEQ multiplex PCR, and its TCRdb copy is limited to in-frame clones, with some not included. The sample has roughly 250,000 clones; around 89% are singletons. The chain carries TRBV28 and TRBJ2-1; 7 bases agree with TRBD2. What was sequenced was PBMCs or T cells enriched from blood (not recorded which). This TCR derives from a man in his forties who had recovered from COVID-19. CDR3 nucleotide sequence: TGTGCCAGCAGACCGGGAAGTAGCGGGCGCACCGCGTTCTTC. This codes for CASRPGSSGRTAFF.